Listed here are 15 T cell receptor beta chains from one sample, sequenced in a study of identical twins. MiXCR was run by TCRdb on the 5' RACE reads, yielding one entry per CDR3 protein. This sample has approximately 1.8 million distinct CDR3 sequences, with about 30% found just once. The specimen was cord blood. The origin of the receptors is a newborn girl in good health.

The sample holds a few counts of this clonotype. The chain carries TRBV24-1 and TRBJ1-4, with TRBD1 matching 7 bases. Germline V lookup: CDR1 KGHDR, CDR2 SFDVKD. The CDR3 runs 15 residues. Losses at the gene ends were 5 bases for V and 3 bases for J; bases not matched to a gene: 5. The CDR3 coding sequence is TGTGCCACCAGTGCCAGACAGGGACCTAATGAAAAACTGTTTTTT. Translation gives CATSARQGPNEKLFF.

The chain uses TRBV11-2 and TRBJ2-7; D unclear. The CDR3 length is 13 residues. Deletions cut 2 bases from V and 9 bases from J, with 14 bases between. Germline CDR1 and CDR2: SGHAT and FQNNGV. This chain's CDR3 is CASSLMGHSAQYF. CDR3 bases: TGTGCCAGCAGCTTAATGGGCCACTCCGCGCAGTACTTC.

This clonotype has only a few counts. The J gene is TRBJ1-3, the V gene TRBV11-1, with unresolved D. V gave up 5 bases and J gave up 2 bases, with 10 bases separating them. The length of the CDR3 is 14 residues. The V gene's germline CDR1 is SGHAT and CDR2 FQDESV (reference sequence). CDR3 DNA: TGTGCCAGCAGCCTCGACATCGCTGGAAACACCATATATTTT. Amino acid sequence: CASSLDIAGNTIYF.

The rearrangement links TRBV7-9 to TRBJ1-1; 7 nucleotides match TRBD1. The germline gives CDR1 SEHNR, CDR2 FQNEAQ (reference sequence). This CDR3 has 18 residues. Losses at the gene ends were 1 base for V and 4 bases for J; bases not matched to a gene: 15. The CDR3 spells CASSLVGLRGQGVTEAFF. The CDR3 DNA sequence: TGTGCCAGCAGCTTAGTGGGTCTAAGGGGGCAGGGGGTCACTGAAGCTTTCTTT.

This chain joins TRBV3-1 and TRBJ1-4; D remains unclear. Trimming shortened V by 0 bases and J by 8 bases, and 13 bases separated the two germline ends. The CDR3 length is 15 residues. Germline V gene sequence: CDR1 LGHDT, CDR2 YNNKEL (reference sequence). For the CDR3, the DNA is TGTGCCAGCAGCCAAGAGGTCATTAAGGGAGAAAAACTGTTTTTT. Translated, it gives CASSQEVIKGEKLFF. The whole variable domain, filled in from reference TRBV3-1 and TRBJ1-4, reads DTAVSQTPKYLVTQMGNDKSIKCEQNLGHDTMYWYKQDSKKFLKIMFSYNNKELIINETVPNRFSPKSPDKAHLNLHINSLELGDSAVYFCASSQEVIKGEKLFFGSGTQLSVL.

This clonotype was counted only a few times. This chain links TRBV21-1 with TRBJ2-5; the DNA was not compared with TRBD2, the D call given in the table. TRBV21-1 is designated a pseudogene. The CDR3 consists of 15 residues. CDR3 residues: CASSGASGKDNEQYF. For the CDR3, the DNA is TGTGCCAGCAGCGGGGCTAGCGGGAAGGACAATGAGCAGTACTTC.

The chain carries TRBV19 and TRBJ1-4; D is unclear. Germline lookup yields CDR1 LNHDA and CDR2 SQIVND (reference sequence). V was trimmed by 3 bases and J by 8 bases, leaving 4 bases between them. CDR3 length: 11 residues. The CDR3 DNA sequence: TGTGCCAGTAGTATGCGGGAAAAACTGTTTTTT. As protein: CASSMREKLFF.

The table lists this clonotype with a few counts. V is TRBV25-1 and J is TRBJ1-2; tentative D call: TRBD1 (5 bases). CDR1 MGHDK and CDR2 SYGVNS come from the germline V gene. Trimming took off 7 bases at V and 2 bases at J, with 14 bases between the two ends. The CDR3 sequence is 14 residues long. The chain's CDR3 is CASMGHGGNYGYTF. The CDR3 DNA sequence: TGTGCCAGCATGGGTCACGGGGGAAACTATGGCTACACCTTC.

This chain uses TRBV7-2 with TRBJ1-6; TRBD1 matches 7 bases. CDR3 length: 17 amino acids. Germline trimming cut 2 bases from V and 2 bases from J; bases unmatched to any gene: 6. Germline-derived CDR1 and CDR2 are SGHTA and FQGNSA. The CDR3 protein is CASSLYRGRPYNSPLHF. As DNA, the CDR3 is TGTGCCAGCAGCTTATACAGGGGACGCCCCTATAATTCACCCCTCCACTTT. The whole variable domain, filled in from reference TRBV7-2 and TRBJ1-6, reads GAGVSQSPSNKVTEKGKDVELRCDPISGHTALYWYRQSLGQGLEFLIYFQGNSAPDKSGLPSDRFSAERTGGSVSTLTIQRTQQEDSAVYLCASSLYRGRPYNSPLHFGNGTRLTVT.

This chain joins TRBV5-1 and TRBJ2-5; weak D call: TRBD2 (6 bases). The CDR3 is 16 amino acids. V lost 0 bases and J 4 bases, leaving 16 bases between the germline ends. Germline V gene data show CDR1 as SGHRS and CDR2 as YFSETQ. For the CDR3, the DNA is TGCGCCAGCAGCTTGGAGGGACTCCTGGGGAGAGAGACCCAGTACTTC. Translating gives CASSLEGLLGRETQYF.

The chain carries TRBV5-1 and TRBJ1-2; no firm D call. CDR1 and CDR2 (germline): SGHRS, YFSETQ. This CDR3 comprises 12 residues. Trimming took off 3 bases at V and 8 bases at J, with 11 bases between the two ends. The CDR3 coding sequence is TGCGCCAGCAGCTCGACCCAAGAAGGCTACACCTTC. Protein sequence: CASSSTQEGYTF.

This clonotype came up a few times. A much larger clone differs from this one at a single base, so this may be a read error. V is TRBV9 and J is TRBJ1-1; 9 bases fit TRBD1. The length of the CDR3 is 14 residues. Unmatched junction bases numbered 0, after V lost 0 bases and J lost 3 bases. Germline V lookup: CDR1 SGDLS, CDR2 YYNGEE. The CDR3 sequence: CASSVGTGDTEAFF. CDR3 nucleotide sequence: TGTGCCAGCAGCGTAGGGACAGGGGACACTGAAGCTTTCTTT.

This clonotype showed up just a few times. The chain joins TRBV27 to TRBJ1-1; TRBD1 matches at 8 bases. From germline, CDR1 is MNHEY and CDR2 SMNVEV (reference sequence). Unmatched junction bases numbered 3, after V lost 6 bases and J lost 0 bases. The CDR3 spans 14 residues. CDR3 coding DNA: TGTGCCAGCAGATACAGGGGGATGAACACTGAAGCTTTCTTT. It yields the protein CASRYRGMNTEAFF.

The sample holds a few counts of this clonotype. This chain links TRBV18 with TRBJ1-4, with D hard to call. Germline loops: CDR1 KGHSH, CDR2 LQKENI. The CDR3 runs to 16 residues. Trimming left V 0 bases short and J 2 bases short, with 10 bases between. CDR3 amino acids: CASSPPTPGTNEKLFF. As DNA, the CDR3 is TGTGCCAGCTCACCACCGACCCCCGGGACTAATGAAAAACTGTTTTTT.

CDR3 in amino acids: CSARDPGRSRLKLQHF. The CDR3 DNA sequence: TGCAGTGCTAGAGATCCTGGTAGGTCCCGTCTCAAGCTCCAGCATTTT. The chain carries TRBV20-1 and TRBJ1-5; the D is unclear. CDR1 DFQATT and CDR2 SNEGSKA come from the germline V gene (reference sequence). The CDR3 is 16 amino acids. Trimming removed 0 bases at V and 12 bases at J, with 24 bases between.